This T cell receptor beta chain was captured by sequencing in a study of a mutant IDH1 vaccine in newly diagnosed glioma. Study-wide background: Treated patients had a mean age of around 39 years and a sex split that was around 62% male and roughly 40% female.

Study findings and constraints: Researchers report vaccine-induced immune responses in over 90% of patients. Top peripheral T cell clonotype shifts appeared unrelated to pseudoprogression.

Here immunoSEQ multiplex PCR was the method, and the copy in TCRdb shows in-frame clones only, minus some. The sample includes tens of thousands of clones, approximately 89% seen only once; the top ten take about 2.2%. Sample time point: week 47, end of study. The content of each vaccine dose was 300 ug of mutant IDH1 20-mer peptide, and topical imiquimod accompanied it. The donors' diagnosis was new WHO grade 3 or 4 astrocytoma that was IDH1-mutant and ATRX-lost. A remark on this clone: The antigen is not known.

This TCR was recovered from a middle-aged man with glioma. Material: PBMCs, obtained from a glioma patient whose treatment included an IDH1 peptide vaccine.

CDR3 loop: CASSQTGGGLVNTEAFF. CDR3 nucleotides: TGTGCCAGCTCCCAAACAGGGGGGGGCCTGGTGAACACTGAAGCTTTCTTT. V and J are TRBV18 and TRBJ1-1; 8 positions agree with TRBD1. In germline, CDR1 is KGHSH, CDR2 LQKENI. With 6 bases clipped from V and 0 bases from J, the junction kept 12 bases outside the gene matches. The CDR3 spans 17 residues. Full variable domain (missing parts from reference TRBV18 and TRBJ1-1): NAGVMQNPRHLVRRRGQEARLRCSPMKGHSHVYWYRQLPEEGLKFMVYLQKENIIDESGMPKERFSAEFPKEGPSILRIQQVVRGDSAAYFCASSQTGGGLVNTEAFFGQGTRLTVV.